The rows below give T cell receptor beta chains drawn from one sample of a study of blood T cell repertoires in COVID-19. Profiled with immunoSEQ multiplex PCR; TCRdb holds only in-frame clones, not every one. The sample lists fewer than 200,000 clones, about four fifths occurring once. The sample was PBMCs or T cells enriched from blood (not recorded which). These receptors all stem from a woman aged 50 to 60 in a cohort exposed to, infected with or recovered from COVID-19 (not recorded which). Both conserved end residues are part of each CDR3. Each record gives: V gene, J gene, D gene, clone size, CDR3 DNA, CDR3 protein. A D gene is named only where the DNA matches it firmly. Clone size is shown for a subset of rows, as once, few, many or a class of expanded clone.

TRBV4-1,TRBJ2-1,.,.,TGCGCCAGCAGCCAACGAGAGAATCTGCGGGACCATGAGCAGTTCTTC,CASSQRENLRDHEQFF
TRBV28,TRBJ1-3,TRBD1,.,TGTGCCAGCATTATGGGACAGGGGACTGGAAACACCATATATTTT,CASIMGQGTGNTIYF
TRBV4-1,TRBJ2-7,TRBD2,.,TGCGCCAGCAGCCGGTCGACTAGCGTAGCCTCCTACGAGCAGTACTTC,CASSRSTSVASYEQYF
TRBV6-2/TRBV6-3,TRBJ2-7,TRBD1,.,TGTGCCAGCAGTTTGCCGACAGGGGATATTATATACGAGCAGTACTTC,CASSLPTGDIIYEQYF
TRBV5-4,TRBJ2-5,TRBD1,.,TGTGCCAGCACCAGAACAGGGGAAGAGACCCAGTACTTC,CASTRTGEETQYF
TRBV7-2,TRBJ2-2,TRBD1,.,TGTGCCAGCAGCTTAGTGTCAGGGGGAATCGCGGGCGGGGAGCTGTTTTTT,CASSLVSGGIAGGELFF
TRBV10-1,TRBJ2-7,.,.,TGCGCCAGCAGTGAATCAGGGGATGCCTACGAGCAGTACTTC,CASSESGDAYEQYF
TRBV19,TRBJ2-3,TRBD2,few,TGTGCCAGTAGTATAACTAGCGGGAGGGGCACAGATACGCAGTATTTT,CASSITSGRGTDTQYF
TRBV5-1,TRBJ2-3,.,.,TGCGCCAGCAGCTTCCCTCGGCGGGAAGGTGTTCTATATACGCAGTATTTT,CASSFPRREGVLYTQYF
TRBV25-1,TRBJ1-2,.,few,TGTGCCAGCAGTGAATATGGAGGGCATTATGGCTACACCTTC,CASSEYGGHYGYTF
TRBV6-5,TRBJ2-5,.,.,TGTGCCAGCAGTTCGGCACTCACGGGGGAGTACTTC,CASSSALTGEYF
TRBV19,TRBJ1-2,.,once,TGTGCCAGTAGTATAACTCCAGGGTTAGATGGCTACACCTTC,CASSITPGLDGYTF
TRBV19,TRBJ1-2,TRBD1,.,TGTGCCAGTAGTATGGCCAGGGGGGTGGATGGCTACACCTTC,CASSMARGVDGYTF
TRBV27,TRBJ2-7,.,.,TGTGCCAGCAGTCAGACTATAACGAAGTTCTACGAGCAGTACTTC,CASSQTITKFYEQYF
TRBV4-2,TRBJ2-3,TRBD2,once,TGTGCCAGCAGCCGGACATATAGCGGGGGCACCAGCACAGATACGCAGTATTTT,CASSRTYSGGTSTDTQYF
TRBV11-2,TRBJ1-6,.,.,TGTGCCAGCAGCTTAGACCAGAATAATTCACCCCTCCACTTT,CASSLDQNNSPLHF
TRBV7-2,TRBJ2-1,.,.,TGTGCCAGCCTGAAGACAAGGCTCGGCAATGAGCAGTTCTTC,CASLKTRLGNEQFF
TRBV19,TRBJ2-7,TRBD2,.,TGTGCCAGTAGTACACCACTCCTCAGCGGGAATACCTACGAGCAGTACTTC,CASSTPLLSGNTYEQYF
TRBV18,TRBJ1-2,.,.,TGTGCCAGCTCACGCGCTACAGGGAACTATGGCTACACCTTC,CASSRATGNYGYTF
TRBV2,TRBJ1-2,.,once,TGTGCCAGCAAAGAAACAGACTATGGCTACACCTTC,CASKETDYGYTF
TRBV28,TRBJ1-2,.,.,TGTGCCAGCAGTTTCCCCATCCAACAGGGTTACTATGGCTACACCTTC,CASSFPIQQGYYGYTF
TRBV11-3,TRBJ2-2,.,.,TGTGCCAGCAGCTCAACCACCCAGGGGTACCTGTTTTTT,CASSSTTQGYLFF
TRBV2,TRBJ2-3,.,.,TGTGCCAGCACCCGATCCGGGACATCGACTCCTAGCACAGATACGCAGTATTTT,CASTRSGTSTPSTDTQYF
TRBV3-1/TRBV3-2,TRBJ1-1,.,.,TGTGCCAGCAGCCTACCAGGGGATACTGAAGCTTTCTTT,CASSLPGDTEAFF
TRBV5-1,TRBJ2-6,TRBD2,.,TGCGCCAGCAGCTCCACCGGGGGGACGACTTACTCTGGGGCCAACGTCCTGACTTTC,CASSSTGGTTYSGANVLTF
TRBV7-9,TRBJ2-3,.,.,TGTGCCAGCAGCCCGACCGGGGCGGGGTTTAGCACAGATACGCAGTATTTT,CASSPTGAGFSTDTQYF
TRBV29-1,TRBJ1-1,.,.,TGCAGCGCCCGCTCGGAGAGTAAAGCTTTCTTT,CSARSESKAFF